This is a list of T cell receptor beta chains from one sample in a study of T cell repertoires in cytomegalovirus infection. Each CDR3 protein is one row after TCRdb ran MiXCR on the reads. The sample has about 770,000 distinct CDR3 sequences, just under 30% seen once. No antigen has been identified for these receptors. The specimen was cultured CD8+ T cells from PBMCs, collected from culture after CMV antigen stimulation. These receptors all come from a human donor in good health (CMV status not recorded). Some clones in this sample may be carry-over from other donors' samples. Each CDR3 is given with its conserved first and last residue. The D gene is left open where the match is weak. Part of the rows lack a size; the others show once, few, many or a class for expanded clones.

>few|TRBV27|TRBJ2-2|TRBD2
TGTGCCAGCAGTTGGGGCGGGGGGGCCTGGGGGGAGCTGTTTTTT
CASSWGGGAWGELFF
>-|TRBV20-1|TRBJ1-1|-
TGCAGTGCTAGAGTCTCAGTGAACACTGAAGCTTTCTTT
CSARVSVNTEAFF
>-|TRBV20-1|TRBJ1-1|-
TGCAGTGCTAGAGTGGTATCGGGGGACGGGACTGAAGCTTTCTTT
CSARVVSGDGTEAFF
>few|TRBV27|TRBJ2-1|-
TGTGCCAGCAGTACAGCGAGCTCCTACAATGAGCAGTTCTTC
CASSTASSYNEQFF
>-|TRBV7-9|TRBJ1-1|-
TGTGCCAGCACCCCTTATGTTGGACAGCCAAACACTGAAGCTTTCTTT
CASTPYVGQPNTEAFF
>-|TRBV9|TRBJ1-1|-
TGTGCCAGCAGCCATAACGTGAGGAGTGGGAACACTGAAGCTTTCTTT
CASSHNVRSGNTEAFF
>-|TRBV7-9|TRBJ1-1|-
TGTGCCAGCAGGTGGACGGCCCGAAACACTGAAGCTTTCTTT
CASRWTARNTEAFF
>-|TRBV6-2/TRBV6-3|TRBJ1-1|-
TGTGCCAGCAGCCTCCGATCGAACACTGAAGCTTTCTTT
CASSLRSNTEAFF
>few|TRBV5-6|TRBJ2-2|-
TGTGCCAGCAGCTTGGGGGGGCGTGGAACCGGGGAGCTGTTTTTT
CASSLGGRGTGELFF
>-|TRBV19|TRBJ2-2|-
TGTGCCAGTAGTATTGGGGGGCCGTACACCGGGGAGCTGTTTTTT
CASSIGGPYTGELFF
>-|TRBV9|TRBJ1-6|-
TGTGCCAGCAGCGTAGAAGGGCAGAGCTCCTATAATTCACCCCTCCACTTT
CASSVEGQSSYNSPLHF
>few|TRBV25-1|TRBJ1-2|-
TGTGCCAGCAGCGCCACAGGGCCCTATGGCTACACCTTC
CASSATGPYGYTF
>-|TRBV5-1|TRBJ2-1|TRBD1
TGCGCCAGCAGAAGAGCCAACAGGGGACCCTACAATGAGCAGTTCTTC
CASRRANRGPYNEQFF
>many|TRBV7-2|TRBJ2-6|-
TGTGCCAGCAGATCCCTTGTAAGGGGCTTAGGTTCAGGGGCCAACGTCCTGACTTTC
CASRSLVRGLGSGANVLTF
>many|TRBV11-3|TRBJ2-1|TRBD2
TGTGCCAGCAGCGGGTGGACTAGCGGGGGGCTCGATGAGCAGTTCTTC
CASSGWTSGGLDEQFF
>-|TRBV6-6|TRBJ2-5|TRBD2
TGTGCCAGCAGTTACCCTAAAACTTGGCGGGGGGGCCTCCAAGAGACCCAGTACTTC
CASSYPKTWRGGLQETQYF
>-|TRBV5-1|TRBJ2-1|-
TGCGCCAGCAGCTTGGGCGAGACCCAGTGGGATAATGAGCAGTTCTTC
CASSLGETQWDNEQFF
>many|TRBV11-3|TRBJ2-5|-
TGTGCCAGCAGCTCCTACAGAGATGAGACCCAGTACTTC
CASSSYRDETQYF
>-|TRBV5-1|TRBJ2-7|-
TGCGCCAGCAGCCCCCTCGAGACCTACGAGCAGTACTTC
CASSPLETYEQYF
>few|TRBV29-1|TRBJ1-1|-
TGCAGCGTTGACTCCAGGAACACTGAAGCTTTCTTT
CSVDSRNTEAFF
>-|TRBV7-6|TRBJ1-4|TRBD1
TGTGCCAGCAGATGGACAGGGGCCGGTTCGGGGGGAAAACTGTTTTTT
CASRWTGAGSGGKLFF
>many|TRBV7-2|TRBJ2-3|TRBD2
TGTGCCAGCAGCCCACTAGCGGGGGGGCCGCCCCCAGATACGCAGTATTTT
CASSPLAGGPPPDTQYF
>-|TRBV7-9|TRBJ2-2|TRBD1
TGTGCCAGCAGCTTTCGACAACAGGGGATCTACACCTGGGAGCTGTTTTTT
CASSFRQQGIYTWELFF